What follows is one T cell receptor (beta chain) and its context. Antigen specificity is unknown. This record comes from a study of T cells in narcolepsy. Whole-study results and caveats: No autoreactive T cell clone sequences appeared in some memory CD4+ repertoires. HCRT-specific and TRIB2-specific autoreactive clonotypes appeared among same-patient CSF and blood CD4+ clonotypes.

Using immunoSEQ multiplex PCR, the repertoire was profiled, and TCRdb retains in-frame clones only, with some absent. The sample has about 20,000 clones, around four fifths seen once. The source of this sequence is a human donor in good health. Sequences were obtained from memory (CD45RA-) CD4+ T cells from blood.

CDR3 amino acids: CASSPRSEGMNTEAFF. The CDR3 DNA reads as TGTGCCAGCTCACCAAGGTCTGAGGGTATGAACACTGAAGCTTTCTTT. This chain uses TRBV18 with TRBJ1-1; D gene unclear. V was pared by 2 bases and J by 0 bases, with 13 bases between. CDR1 is KGHSH, CDR2 LQKENI, per germline. This CDR3 is 16 amino acids long.